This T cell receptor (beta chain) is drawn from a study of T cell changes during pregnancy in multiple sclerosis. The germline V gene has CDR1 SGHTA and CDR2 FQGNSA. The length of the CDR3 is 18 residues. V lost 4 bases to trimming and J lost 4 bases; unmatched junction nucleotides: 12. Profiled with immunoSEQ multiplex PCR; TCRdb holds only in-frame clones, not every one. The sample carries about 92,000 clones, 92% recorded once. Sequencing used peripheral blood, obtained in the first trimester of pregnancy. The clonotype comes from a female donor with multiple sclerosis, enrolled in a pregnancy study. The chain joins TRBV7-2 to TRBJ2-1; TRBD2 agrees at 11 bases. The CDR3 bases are TGTGCCAGCAGCTCCGGGAGAAGACTAGCGGGATCATACAATGAGCAGTTCTTC. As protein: CASSSGRRLAGSYNEQFF.